This T cell receptor (beta chain) was documented in a study of T cell responses to AZD1222 COVID-19 vaccine. With respect to this clone: The target antigen is unknown.

V gave up 3 bases and J gave up 0 bases, with 12 bases separating them. Looked up from germline, CDR1 is MDHEN and CDR2 is SYDVKM. The CDR3 consists of 16 residues. Repertoires were generated with immunoSEQ multiplex PCR, while TCRdb's copy carries only in-frame clones and drops some. The sample shows about 120,000 clones, about 86% of them seen only once. General study points: Baseline seropositivity characterized only six AZD1222 recipients. The sample set comprised mostly white British donors with more females, and clonal diversity was possibly underestimated.

This rearrangement joins TRBV28 to TRBJ1-5; D is unclear. The TCR was taken from an adult who received the AZD1222 COVID-19 vaccine. The sample consisted of peripheral blood, taken 28 days after the second AZD1222 dose. CDR3 amino acids: CASSFVFQLSNQPQHF. The DNA for the CDR3 is TGTGCCAGCAGTTTCGTCTTCCAGCTTAGCAATCAGCCCCAGCATTTT.